This TCR beta chain was captured by sequencing in a study of T-cell memory formation after mild COVID-19. Study details: Most TCR clusters belonged to a single donor. Broader study findings: Researchers found some responding clones in pre-infection memory, a sign that cross-reactive memory joined. Mainly CM and EM harbored the contracting CD4+ clones; mainly EMRA harbored the CD8+ ones. Clones from the second wave (peaking day 37) had unconfirmed SARS-CoV-2 specificity.

This clonotype has a handful of counts. As yet, its antigen is unknown. The CDR3 has 17 amino acids. Trimming removed 3 bases from V and 2 bases from J, with 19 bases in between. Per germline, CDR1 MNHEY and CDR2 SVGAGI. TCRdb analysed the 5' RACE reads with MiXCR anew, one entry per CDR3 protein. The sample includes roughly 280,000 distinct CDR3 sequences, 8.2% of them seen just once. The specimen sequenced was PBMCs or a T cell subset sorted from them (not recorded which). The receptor comes from a man aged 18 to 35 who had mild COVID-19 (a few samples of this study predate the infection). Cell type and time point are not known. The chain joins TRBV6-5 to TRBJ2-5; maybe TRBD1 (6 bases). DNA of the CDR3: TGTGCCAGCAGTTATTATCGGGACACAGAAATTCAAGAGACCCAGTACTTC. Translating it yields CASSYYRDTEIQETQYF.